A selection of T cell receptor beta chains follows, all from one sample in a study of beta chain features in type 1 diabetes. Generated by immunoSEQ multiplex PCR, the TCRdb table keeps only in-frame clones and is missing some. The sample carries hundreds of thousands of clones, approximately 30% recorded once. The sample was naive CD4+ T cells from blood. The receptors originated from a man younger than 30 in good health. Each CDR3 is given with its conserved first and last residue. D genes are given only for firm matches. Not every row has a clone size; where given, it reads once, few, many or a size class.

j_call v_call clone_size d_call cdr3_nt cdr3_aa
TRBJ2-3 TRBV7-9 once TRBD2 TGTGCCAGCAGCTCACTTGCGGGAGGGCTAACAGATACGCAGTATTTT CASSSLAGGLTDTQYF
TRBJ2-7 TRBV7-9 NA TRBD2 TGTGCCAGCAGCTCCAGACTAGCGGGGGTCTACGAGCAGTACTTC CASSSRLAGVYEQYF
TRBJ2-7 TRBV29-1 few TRBD1 TGCAGCGTTGGGACAGGAGCCCCCTACGAGCAGTACTTC CSVGTGAPYEQYF
TRBJ2-1 TRBV23-1 NA TRBD2 TGCGCCAGCAGTCGGATACTAGCGGGGCCGATCTACAATGAGCAGTTCTTC CASSRILAGPIYNEQFF
TRBJ2-7 TRBV7-2 NA TRBD2 TGTGCCAGCAGCAGGAAATGGACTAGCGGCCCCTACGAGCAGTACTTC CASSRKWTSGPYEQYF
TRBJ2-5 TRBV29-1 NA NA TGCAGCGTTACCCAAGGCCAAGAGACCCAGTACTTC CSVTQGQETQYF
TRBJ2-1 TRBV28 NA NA TGTGCCAGCAGTCCCTCCACTAGCAGTAGCTCCTACAATGAGCAGTTCTTC CASSPSTSSSSYNEQFF
TRBJ2-4 TRBV18 NA NA TGTGCCAGCTCACCACCGGCAGGTGAGGGAAACATTCAGTACTTC CASSPPAGEGNIQYF
TRBJ1-4 TRBV7-6 NA NA TGTGCCAGCAGCAAAAGCGTGCAGGGCCCTAGTGAAAAACTGTTTTTT CASSKSVQGPSEKLFF
TRBJ2-1 TRBV29-1 few TRBD1 TGCAGCGTTGAACCAGGGGGTGACTACAATGAGCAGTTCTTC CSVEPGGDYNEQFF
TRBJ2-1 TRBV4-1 NA TRBD1 TGCGCCAGCAGTGTCCGGGACAGGGACTATGAGCAGTTCTTC CASSVRDRDYEQFF
TRBJ2-1 TRBV29-1 NA NA TGCAGCGCCATCGGAGGGGTACTCTCCTACAATGAGCAGTTCTTC CSAIGGVLSYNEQFF
TRBJ2-3 TRBV7-2 few NA TGTGCCAGCAGCTCGACAGGACCAGGCACAGATACGCAGTATTTT CASSSTGPGTDTQYF
TRBJ2-7 TRBV20-1 NA NA TGCAGTGCTAGAGGACCTATCGAGCAGTACTTC CSARGPIEQYF
TRBJ1-2 TRBV7-9 NA NA TGTGCCAGCAGCGTGGAAGCGCGGGGCTACACCTTC CASSVEARGYTF
TRBJ2-1 TRBV29-1 NA NA TGCAGCGTTGAAGATTCGCGACCCTACAATGAGCAGTTCTTC CSVEDSRPYNEQFF
TRBJ2-5 TRBV29-1 NA TRBD1 TGCAGCGTTGCGGGACAGCTCCAAGAGACCCAGTACTTC CSVAGQLQETQYF
TRBJ2-1 TRBV7-6 NA TRBD2 TGTGCCAGCAGCCCTTTAGCGGGAGCCTACAATGAGCAGTTCTTC CASSPLAGAYNEQFF
TRBJ2-6 TRBV30 NA NA TGTGCCTGGAGTGTCTTATCTGGGGCCAACGTCCTGACTTTC CAWSVLSGANVLTF
TRBJ2-3 TRBV7-2 NA TRBD2 TGTGCCAGCAGCTTGGGACTAGTTACAGATACGCAGTATTTT CASSLGLVTDTQYF
TRBJ2-5 TRBV27 NA NA TGTGCCAGCAGGCCCGATTTGTACCAAGAGACCCAGTACTTC CASRPDLYQETQYF
TRBJ1-2 TRBV20-1 NA TRBD1 TGCACCCCTTGGACAGGGGACGGCTACACCTTC CTPWTGDGYTF
TRBJ2-5 TRBV4-3 NA NA TGCGCCAGCAGCCAAGATTGGGAGGAGACCCAGTACTTC CASSQDWEETQYF
TRBJ2-7 TRBV27 NA TRBD2 TGTGCCAGCAGTTTACTTCCAGCGGGAGGAACCTACGAGCAGTACTTC CASSLLPAGGTYEQYF
TRBJ1-1 TRBV9 NA NA TGTGCCAGCAGCTCAATCATGAACACTGAAGCTTTCTTT CASSSIMNTEAFF
TRBJ2-7 TRBV19 NA NA TGTGCCAGTCGAATTTGGGACCGGGACCACTACGAGCAGTACTTC CASRIWDRDHYEQYF
TRBJ2-7 TRBV6-1 NA NA TGTGCCAGCAGCGTTGGAGCCTACGAGCAGTACTTC CASSVGAYEQYF
TRBJ2-1 TRBV5-4 NA TRBD2 TGTGCCAGCAGCTTTAGCGGGAGTTATGAGCAGTTCTTC CASSFSGSYEQFF
TRBJ2-3 TRBV29-1 few NA TGCAGCGTTGCGCTCCGCACAGATACGCAGTATTTT CSVALRTDTQYF
TRBJ2-7 TRBV29-1 few NA TGCAGCGTCGAACGGAGTCACCACGAGCAGTACTTC CSVERSHHEQYF
TRBJ2-3 TRBV4-1 NA TRBD2 TGCGCCAGCAGCCAAGAGTGGCTAGCGGGGGCCGGCAGTACGCAGTATTTT CASSQEWLAGAGSTQYF
TRBJ2-4 TRBV15 NA NA TGTGCCACCAGCAGAGATTGGGCTAGCGTTAACATTCAGTACTTC CATSRDWASVNIQYF
TRBJ2-5 TRBV5-4 NA NA TGTGCCAGCAGCTTTGGTAGGGCACCTTGGGAGACCCAGTACTTC CASSFGRAPWETQYF
TRBJ2-7 TRBV28 NA TRBD1 TGTGCCAGCAGGCCTACAGGGGGCCCCTACGAGCAGTACTTC CASRPTGGPYEQYF
TRBJ2-2 TRBV4-3 NA NA TGCGCCAGCAGCCCACGGGTGAACACCGGGGAGCTGTTTTTT CASSPRVNTGELFF
TRBJ2-6 TRBV5-4 NA NA TGTGCCAGCAGCTTGCAGGGGCCCGGTGTCGTCCTGACTTTC CASSLQGPGVVLTF
TRBJ2-3 TRBV10-3 few TRBD2 TGTGCCATCAGTGAGTCAGAGCGCGGGAGGGCCGGCGCAGATACGCAGTATTTT CAISESERGRAGADTQYF
TRBJ2-7 TRBV29-1 few TRBD2 TGCAGCGTTTCCCTGGCGGGAGTGTCCTACGAGCAGTACTTC CSVSLAGVSYEQYF
TRBJ1-2 TRBV5-4 NA NA TGTGCCAGCAGCACCCGGACGGACTATGGCTACACCTTC CASSTRTDYGYTF
TRBJ2-3 TRBV28 NA NA TGTGCCAGCCGAAGTGTGGATACGCAGTATTTT CASRSVDTQYF
TRBJ2-5 TRBV28 few NA TGTGCCAGCAGTTTGCAGGAGACCCAGTACTTC CASSLQETQYF
TRBJ2-1 TRBV5-1 NA NA TGCGCCAGCAGCTTGTTGTCGGGGAACTACAATGAGCAGTTCTTC CASSLLSGNYNEQFF
TRBJ1-1 TRBV29-1 few NA TGCAGCGTTGCCCTCCGACAGAGCATGAACACTGAAGCTTTCTTT CSVALRQSMNTEAFF
TRBJ1-2 TRBV7-9 few NA TGTGCCAGCAGCCAAAGTGGGGGCAGATATGGCTACACCTTC CASSQSGGRYGYTF
TRBJ2-1 TRBV4-3 few NA TGCGCCAGCAGCCAGGGCCAATACAATGAGCAGTTCTTC CASSQGQYNEQFF
TRBJ2-1 TRBV4-3 NA NA TGCGCCAGCAGCCAAGTCGTTGCCAACAATGAGCAGTTCTTC CASSQVVANNEQFF
TRBJ2-1 TRBV9 few NA TGTGCCAGCAGCGACACCGTGTACAATGAGCAGTTCTTC CASSDTVYNEQFF
TRBJ2-3 TRBV29-1 few NA TGCAGCGTCGGAGCAACAGGGCCACCCACAGATACGCAGTATTTT CSVGATGPPTDTQYF
TRBJ2-1 TRBV5-4 few TRBD2 TGTGCCAGCAGCTATCCGGGACTAGCGGGATCTGAGCAGTTCTTC CASSYPGLAGSEQFF
TRBJ2-5 TRBV29-1 NA NA TGCAGCGTTGCGGCCAGGGCACAAGAGACCCAGTACTTC CSVAARAQETQYF
TRBJ1-4 TRBV30 few NA TGTGCCTGGAGTGTCGAGACAACGTGGAAACTGTTTTTT CAWSVETTWKLFF
TRBJ1-1 TRBV5-1 NA TRBD1 TGCGCCAGCAGCTTAGGACAGGTGATGAACACTGAAGCTTTCTTT CASSLGQVMNTEAFF